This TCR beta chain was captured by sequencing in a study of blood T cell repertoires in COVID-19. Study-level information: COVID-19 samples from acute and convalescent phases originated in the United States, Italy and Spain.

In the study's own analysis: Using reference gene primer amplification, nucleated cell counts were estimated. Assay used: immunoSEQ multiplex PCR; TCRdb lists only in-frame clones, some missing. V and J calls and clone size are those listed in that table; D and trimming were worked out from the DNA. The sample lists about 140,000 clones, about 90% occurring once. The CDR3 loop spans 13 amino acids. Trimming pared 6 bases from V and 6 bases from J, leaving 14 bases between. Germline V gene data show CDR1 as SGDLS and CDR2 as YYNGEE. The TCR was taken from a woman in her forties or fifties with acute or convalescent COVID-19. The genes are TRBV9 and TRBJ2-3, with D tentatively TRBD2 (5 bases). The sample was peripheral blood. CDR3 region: CASKEARADTQYF. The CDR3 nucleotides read TGTGCCAGCAAGGAGGCTAGAGCGGATACGCAGTATTTT.